This T cell receptor (beta chain) was identified during a study of blood T cell repertoires in COVID-19. On the study more broadly: From T cells, B-cell-depleted T cells, or PBMCs came the material, which was cDNA or gDNA.

Original methodology: Amplification with reference gene primers provided the estimates of nucleated cell counts. This table comes from immunoSEQ multiplex PCR, and its TCRdb copy is limited to in-frame clones, with some not included. V, J and clone size reflect that table, while D and trimming were determined from the DNA. The data hold approximately 150,000 clones, with over 80% observed a single time. The CDR3 contains 16 residues. Germline CDR1 reads SGDLS; CDR2 reads YYNGEE. Trimming cost V 0 bases and J 8 bases; bases outside gene matches: 11. The material sequenced was peripheral blood. This receptor was taken from a woman in her sixties or seventies who had recovered from COVID-19. The chain carries TRBV9 and TRBJ2-1, with 7 bases lining up with TRBD1. CDR3 DNA sequence: TGTGCCAGCAGCGTAGGCTTGGACAGGTCTTTTTATGAGCAGTTCTTC. Translating it yields CASSVGLDRSFYEQFF.